The 15 T cell receptor beta chains in this list originate from one sample, sequenced in a study of shared clonotypes between healthy human individuals. Produced via immunoSEQ multiplex PCR; TCRdb's table is partial and in-frame only. Seen here are some 2,000,000 clones, approximately 94% observed once, and the top ten hold around 0.13%. Sequenced: naive CD4+ T cells sorted from blood. Indicated subset: CD45RA+ positively selected. The source is a man aged 18 to 30 in good health.

The chain links TRBV5-1 to TRBJ2-3, with 9 bases that match TRBD2. Germline V lookup: CDR1 SGHRS, CDR2 YFSETQ. The junction had 9 bases not matched to a gene; V was cut back by 0 bases and J by 1 base. The CDR3 contains 18 residues. CDR3 in amino acids: CASSLGSGGILGTDTQYF. The CDR3 coding sequence is TGCGCCAGCAGCTTGGGTAGCGGGGGAATATTAGGCACAGATACGCAGTATTTT.

The V gene is TRBV25-1, the J gene TRBJ2-1; 8 bases align to TRBD1. J was trimmed by 7 bases and V by 5 bases; bases with no gene match: 13. The V gene's germline CDR1 is MGHDK and CDR2 SYGVNS. This CDR3 contains 16 residues. CDR3 loop: CASSRTLGTGSNEQFF. In DNA form, the CDR3 reads TGTGCCAGCAGTCGAACCCTCGGGACAGGATCGAATGAGCAGTTCTTC. The full variable domain, rest sourced from reference TRBV25-1 and TRBJ2-1, is EADIYQTPRYLVIGTGKKITLECSQTMGHDKMYWYQQDPGMELHLIHYSYGVNSTEKGDLSSESTVSRIRTEHFPLTLESARPSHTSQYLCASSRTLGTGSNEQFFGPGTRLTVL.

The rearrangement uses TRBV29-1 and TRBJ1-1, with 8 bases matching TRBD1. The CDR3 is 11 residues long. V lost 8 bases to trimming and J lost 12 bases; unmatched junction nucleotides: 11. The germline V gene encodes CDR1 SQVTM and CDR2 ANQGSEA. CDR3 DNA sequence: TGCAGCACCGGACAGGGCCCTCGGTCTTTCTTT. Translated, it gives CSTGQGPRSFF.

This chain links TRBV28 with TRBJ1-2; D is unresolved. With 2 bases removed from V and 8 bases from J, the gap between germline ends came to 15 bases. CDR1 and CDR2 from the germline V gene are MDHEN and SYDVKM. This CDR3 comprises 14 residues. Here the CDR3 reads CASSLTQEAWGYTF. Written as DNA, the CDR3 is TGTGCCAGCAGTTTAACTCAGGAGGCATGGGGCTACACCTTC.

The chain joins TRBV27 to TRBJ2-7; a weak D match, TRBD1 (5 bases). Looked up from germline, CDR1 is MNHEY and CDR2 is SMNVEV (reference sequence). The CDR3 runs 14 residues. Trimming removed 4 bases at V and 5 bases at J, with 15 bases between. CDR3 bases: TGTGCCAGCAGTTCCGGTGGCAGGGCTCACGAGCAGTACTTC. It encodes CASSSGGRAHEQYF.

The V and J genes are TRBV27 and TRBJ1-5, with D maybe TRBD1 (6 bases). Germline V lookup: CDR1 MNHEY, CDR2 SMNVEV (reference sequence). Between the trimmed V and J ends, which lost 6 bases and 0 bases, there was a span of 12 bases. This CDR3 is 15 amino acids long. The CDR3 sequence is CASSRTVNSNQPQHF. The CDR3 nucleotides read TGTGCCAGCAGCAGGACAGTTAATAGCAATCAGCCCCAGCATTTT.

This chain connects TRBV2 to TRBJ1-1, with TRBD1 as a possible D gene (6 bases). Germline values: CDR1 SNHLY, CDR2 FYNNEI. The V gene lost 6 bases and the J gene lost 7 bases, with 18 bases spanning the gap. The CDR3 runs 14 residues. CDR3 in amino acids: CASREQGSSGEAFF. The CDR3 DNA reads as TGTGCCAGCAGGGAGCAGGGGAGTTCCGGTGAAGCTTTCTTT.

The V call is TRBV2, the J call TRBJ2-3; a possible D gene is TRBD2 (6 bases). The germline V gene has CDR1 SNHLY and CDR2 FYNNEI. There are 16 residues in the CDR3. V lost 2 bases and J lost 4, with 16 bases in between. CDR3 protein: CASSESELAGADTQYF. CDR3 nucleotide sequence: TGTGCCAGCAGTGAAAGCGAACTAGCAGGCGCAGATACGCAGTATTTT.

The chain joins TRBV6-6 to TRBJ2-7, with D possibly TRBD1 on 6 matching bases. Trimming cost V 5 bases and J 2 bases, with 13 bases left between them. CDR1 is MNHNY and CDR2 is SVGAGI in the germline V gene (reference sequence). The CDR3 length is 14 residues. CDR3 in DNA: TGTGCCAGCAGTGGCAGGGGTGATCCCTACGAGCAGTACTTC. This sequence encodes CASSGRGDPYEQYF.

The chain links TRBV28 to TRBJ1-2; D call uncertain. Germline V gene data show CDR1 as MDHEN and CDR2 as SYDVKM. V was trimmed by 3 bases and J by 8 bases, leaving 10 bases between them. The CDR3 consists of 12 residues. The CDR3, as DNA: TGTGCCAGCAGTTTCTTACAAGGAGGCTACACCTTC. Protein: CASSFLQGGYTF.

As to this clone: The sample contains more than one DNA sequence encoding this CDR3. The chain recombines TRBV6-5 with TRBJ2-7; D is undetermined. With 6 bases removed from V and 0 bases from J, the gap between germline ends came to 12 bases. This CDR3 is built from 14 residues. CDR1 is MNHEY and CDR2 is SVGAGI in the germline V gene. CDR3 region: CASRRGLSSYEQYF. CDR3 DNA: TGTGCCAGCAGGCGCGGCTTGAGCTCCTACGAGCAGTACTTC.

The chain recombines TRBV5-4 with TRBJ2-7, with 8 bases matching TRBD1. CDR3 length equals 13 residues. Unmatched junction bases numbered 7, after V lost 4 bases and J lost 7 bases. Germline assignment: CDR1 SGHNT and CDR2 YYREEE (reference sequence). Here the CDR3 reads CASSMDRVREQYF. The CDR3 region has the DNA TGTGCCAGCAGCATGGACAGGGTAAGGGAGCAGTACTTC.

The CDR3 bases are TGTGCCAGCAGTACGGCGGGAAACTACAATGAGCAGTTCTTC. Translation: CASSTAGNYNEQFF. The chain links TRBV27 to TRBJ2-1; possible D gene TRBD2, 6 bases. V was shortened by 5 bases and J by 3 bases, with 11 bases between the two germline ends. Germline lookup yields CDR1 MNHEY and CDR2 SMNVEV (reference sequence). CDR3 length: 14 amino acids.

This chain connects TRBV12-5 to TRBJ2-1; 11 bases fit TRBD2. The trim removed 0 bases at V and 10 bases at J, leaving 8 bases unmatched. Germline V gene data show CDR1 as LGHNT and CDR2 as FRNRAP. This CDR3 is 16 amino acids long. The CDR3 sequence: CASGLVLAGVSREQFF. CDR3 in DNA: TGTGCTAGTGGTTTGGTACTAGCGGGAGTCTCACGCGAGCAGTTCTTC.

This chain joins TRBV25-1 and TRBJ2-3; tentatively, D is TRBD1 or TRBD2 (5 bases each). Germline CDR1 reads MGHDK; CDR2 reads SYGVNS. The CDR3 has 16 residues. V lost 6 bases, J lost 4 bases, and 20 bases lay in between. In nucleotides, the CDR3 is TGTGCCAGCAGCCCGTTTGGGGGTACAAGGCCAGATACGCAGTATTTT. Amino acids: CASSPFGGTRPDTQYF.